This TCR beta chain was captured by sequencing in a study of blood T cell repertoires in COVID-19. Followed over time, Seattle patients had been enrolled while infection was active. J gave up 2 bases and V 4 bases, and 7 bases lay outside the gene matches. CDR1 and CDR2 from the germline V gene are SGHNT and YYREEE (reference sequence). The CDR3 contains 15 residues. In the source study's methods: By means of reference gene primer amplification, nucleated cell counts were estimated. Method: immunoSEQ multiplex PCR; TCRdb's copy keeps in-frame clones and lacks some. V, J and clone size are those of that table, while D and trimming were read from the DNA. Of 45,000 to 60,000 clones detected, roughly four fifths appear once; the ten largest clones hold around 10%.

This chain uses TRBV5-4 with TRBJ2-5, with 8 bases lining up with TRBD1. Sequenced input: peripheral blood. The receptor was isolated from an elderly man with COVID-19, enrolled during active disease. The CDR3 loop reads CASSLDRAFQETQYF. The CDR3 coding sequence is TGTGCCAGCAGCCTGGACAGGGCCTTTCAAGAGACCCAGTACTTC.